The 5 T cell receptor beta chains below all came from one sample that was sequenced in a study of blood T cell repertoires in COVID-19. Produced via immunoSEQ multiplex PCR; TCRdb's table is partial and in-frame only. This table has around 32,000 clones, just over 90% appearing once. Material for sequencing was peripheral blood. These receptors all stem from a male donor with active COVID-19.

This clone was seen only once. The V and J genes are TRBV5-4 and TRBJ2-7; 7 nucleotides align to TRBD1. V shed 4 bases, J shed 7 bases, and the junction held 8 bases outside the gene matches. Germline V CDR1 and CDR2: SGHNT, YYREEE (reference sequence). The CDR3 totals 13 residues. CDR3 sequence (DNA): TGTGCCAGCAGCCCGGACATGACAGGGGAGCAGTACTTC. The encoded protein is CASSPDMTGEQYF.

The chain is built from TRBV15 and TRBJ1-3; 7 bases align to TRBD1. The CDR3 has 17 amino acids. CDR1 is LNHNV and CDR2 is YYDKDF in the germline V gene (reference sequence). J gave up 0 bases and V 2 bases, and 7 bases lay outside the gene matches. CDR3 protein: CATSRPSTGSSGNTIYF. The CDR3 coding sequence is TGTGCCACCAGCAGACCCTCGACAGGGAGCTCTGGAAACACCATATATTTT. The whole variable domain, filled in from reference TRBV15 and TRBJ1-3, reads DAMVIQNPRYQVTQFGKPVTLSCSQTLNHNVMYWYQQKSSQAPKLLFHYYDKDFNNEADTPDNFQSRRPNTSFCFLDIRSPGLGDTAMYLCATSRPSTGSSGNTIYFGEGSWLTVV.

This chain connects TRBV9 to TRBJ2-3; 7 nucleotides line up with TRBD1. From germline, CDR1 is SGDLS and CDR2 YYNGEE. The CDR3 totals 17 residues. After removal of 3 bases from V and 1 base from J, the junction contained 11 bases not matched to a gene. The CDR3, as DNA: TGTGCCAGCAGCGCCAGCGTGACAGGGTACGGCACAGATACGCAGTATTTT. It specifies CASSASVTGYGTDTQYF.

Of note for this clone: The sample contains more than one DNA sequence encoding this CDR3. This sequence joins TRBV4-3 and TRBJ1-4, with a possible D match to TRBD1 (5 bases). Germline assignment: CDR1 LGHNA and CDR2 YSLEER. V lost 3 bases, J lost 7 bases, and 12 bases lay in between. The CDR3 is 14 residues long. CDR3 nucleotide sequence: TGCGCCAGCAGCCAGGGGGGGGTTGGTGAAAAACTGTTTTTT. This translates into CASSQGGVGEKLFF.

The chain combines TRBV15 with TRBJ1-5; perhaps TRBD1 as D (5 bases). From germline, CDR1 is LNHNV and CDR2 YYDKDF (reference sequence). The V and J ends lost 3 bases and 0 bases respectively, with 18 bases between them. The CDR3 consists of 18 residues. The CDR3 sequence is CATSRGSGGDYSNQPQHF. CDR3 nucleotides: TGTGCCACCAGCAGGGGTAGCGGGGGGGACTATAGCAATCAGCCCCAGCATTTT.